These 14 T cell receptor beta chains came from one sample sequenced in a study of blood T cell repertoires in COVID-19. Assay: immunoSEQ multiplex PCR; the TCRdb copy retains only in-frame clones and omits some. The table includes approximately 81,000 clones, approximately 82% detected once. The sequenced sample consisted of peripheral blood. Every receptor here comes from a human donor in a cohort sampled during active COVID-19.

This clone appeared a few times. The rearrangement joins TRBV19 to TRBJ1-1; a weak D match, TRBD1 (6 bases). V lost 5 bases, J lost 5 bases, and 18 bases lay in between. Germline values: CDR1 LNHDA, CDR2 SQIVND (reference sequence). This CDR3 spans 15 amino acids. The CDR3 loop is CASSPSYRVRTEAFF. The DNA for the CDR3 is TGTGCCAGTAGTCCTTCGTACAGGGTCCGGACTGAAGCTTTCTTT. The complete variable domain, with remaining parts taken from reference TRBV19 and TRBJ1-1, reads DGGITQSPKYLFRKEGQNVTLSCEQNLNHDAMYWYRQDPGQGLRLIYYSQIVNDFQKGDIAEGYSVSREKKESFPLTVTSAQKNPTAFYLCASSPSYRVRTEAFFGQGTRLTVV.

The chain carries TRBV7-3 and TRBJ1-1, with D uncertain. Germline V gene data show CDR1 as SGHTA and CDR2 as FQGTGA. The germline V and J ends were trimmed by 0 bases and 10 bases, with 9 bases remaining between them. The CDR3 consists of 12 residues. The CDR3 sequence: CASSLTRGRAFF. CDR3 bases: TGTGCCAGCAGCTTAACCCGGGGTCGAGCTTTCTTT.

The rearrangement joins TRBV7-2 to TRBJ1-2, with D possibly TRBD1 on 6 matching bases. Germline V gene sequence: CDR1 SGHTA, CDR2 FQGNSA. There are 14 residues in the CDR3. V gave up 5 bases and J gave up 11 bases, with 21 bases separating them. The CDR3 nucleotides read TGTGCCAGCAGCCCAGAGGGGGGGGGCAGGGCATACACCTTC. Translation gives CASSPEGGGRAYTF.

This clone was seen only a few times. V usage is TRBV5-1 and J usage is TRBJ2-7; D is possibly TRBD2 (6 bases). V was clipped by 3 bases and J by 0 bases, with 13 bases between them. Per the germline V gene, CDR1 is SGHRS and CDR2 is YFSETQ. This CDR3 has 15 residues. The DNA of the CDR3 is TGCGCCAGCAGCTCAGGGACTTCCCGCTCCTACGAGCAGTACTTC. Translated: CASSSGTSRSYEQYF.

In this sample, this clone turned up once. The chain is built from TRBV7-2 and TRBJ1-2, with unresolved D. CDR3 size: 15 residues. V gave up 5 bases and J gave up 5 bases, with 18 bases separating them. Germline V gene lookup returns CDR1 SGHTA and CDR2 FQGNSA. The CDR3 nucleotides read TGTGCCAGCAGCCCATCTGCGGCCCCGGGATATGGCTACACCTTC. Its translation: CASSPSAAPGYGYTF.

The rearrangement uses TRBV30 and TRBJ1-5, with D perhaps matching TRBD1 (6 bases). The CDR3 runs 14 residues. The germline gives CDR1 GTSNPN, CDR2 SVGIG (reference sequence). Trimming left V 1 base short and J 3 bases short, with 10 bases between. For the CDR3, the DNA is TGTGCCTGGAGTGAAACAGGGCCCAATCAGCCCCAGCATTTT. Its translation is CAWSETGPNQPQHF.

V and J are TRBV7-9 and TRBJ2-3; 8 bases line up with TRBD2. The CDR3 is 16 amino acids. The germline CDR1 and CDR2 sequences are SEHNR and FQNEAQ (reference sequence). Trimming cost V 3 bases and J 2 bases; bases outside gene matches: 7. The CDR3: CASSLSGLALTDTQYF. In DNA, the CDR3 is TGTGCCAGCAGCTTGAGTGGACTAGCCCTCACAGATACGCAGTATTTT.

The CDR3 region is CASSLVGGLNYGYTF. In DNA, the CDR3 is TGTGCCAGCAGCTTAGTGGGAGGTCTAAACTATGGCTACACCTTC. The chain combines TRBV7-9 with TRBJ1-2; D is undetermined. CDR1 and CDR2 from the germline V gene are SEHNR and FQNEAQ (reference sequence). The V end lost 1 base, the J end lost 2 bases, and 11 bases lay between the germline ends. The CDR3 runs to 15 residues. The full variable domain, in which reference TRBV7-9 and TRBJ1-2 provide the parts outside the CDR3, is DTGVSQNPRHKITKRGQNVTFRCDPISEHNRLYWYRQTLGQGPEFLTYFQNEAQLEKSRLLSDRFSAERPKGSFSTLEIQRTEQGDSAMYLCASSLVGGLNYGYTFGSGTRLTVV.

V gene TRBV7-3 combines with J gene TRBJ2-5; 8 positions agree with TRBD2. V was pared by 5 bases and J by 1 base, with 6 bases of the junction left unmatched. From germline, CDR1 is SGHTA and CDR2 FQGTGA. This CDR3 is built from 15 residues. CDR3: CASSQRGGPQETQYF. The DNA of the CDR3 is TGTGCCAGCAGCCAACGGGGGGGCCCCCAAGAGACCCAGTACTTC.

V and J are TRBV5-8 and TRBJ1-4, with 8 bases identical to TRBD1. The CDR3 has 19 residues. Germline V gene lookup returns CDR1 SGHTS and CDR2 YDEGEE. V lost 4 bases and J lost 1; bases outside the gene matches: 15. CDR3 sequence reads: CASSPVGQGKGGTNEKLFF. CDR3 nucleotides: TGTGCCAGCAGCCCCGTCGGACAGGGAAAAGGCGGAACTAATGAAAAACTGTTTTTT.

Only one count was recorded for this clone. This chain links TRBV7-2 with TRBJ2-3; 9 bases are shared with TRBD2. CDR1 and CDR2 from the germline V gene are SGHTA and FQGNSA. The V gene end was trimmed by 5 bases and the J gene end by 4 bases; junction bases not matched to a gene: 4. This CDR3 contains 14 residues. DNA of the CDR3: TGTGCCAGCAGCCGCGGGGGGGTAGCAGATACGCAGTATTTT. This codes for CASSRGGVADTQYF.

This chain joins TRBV19 and TRBJ1-1, with 7 bases that match TRBD1. The CDR3 contains 13 residues. Germline trimming cut 5 bases from V and 11 bases from J; bases unmatched to any gene: 11. Germline loops: CDR1 LNHDA, CDR2 SQIVND (reference sequence). The CDR3 loop is CASSPATGTSAFF. The CDR3 bases are TGTGCCAGTAGTCCTGCGACAGGGACTAGTGCTTTCTTT.

This chain links TRBV25-1 with TRBJ1-1, with TRBD1 identical over 9 bases. Trimming cost V 5 bases and J 4 bases; bases outside gene matches: 8. Germline-derived CDR1 and CDR2 are MGHDK and SYGVNS. The CDR3 extends over 15 amino acids. In DNA form, the CDR3 reads TGTGCCAGCAGTATCACAACAGGGGGCGGCACTGAAGCTTTCTTT. Amino acid sequence: CASSITTGGGTEAFF.

This chain connects TRBV29-1 to TRBJ2-7; maybe TRBD2 (6 bases). The V end was cut by 1 base, the J end by 4 bases, with 14 bases between. Germline CDR1 SQVTM, CDR2 ANQGSEA. This CDR3 has 14 residues. The CDR3 loop is CSVEVAGPPYEQYF. In nucleotides, the CDR3 is TGCAGCGTTGAAGTGGCGGGGCCCCCGTACGAGCAGTACTTC.